These 7 T cell receptor beta chains originate from one sample sequenced in a study of T cells after somatic rescue of genetic block. TCRdb keeps only in-frame clones here, not all; method: immunoSEQ multiplex PCR. The table shows roughly 70,000 clones, with around 92% occurring only once. The sequencing sample was made of peripheral blood mononuclear cells (PBMCs). The receptors shown here come from a man between 35 and 55 years old.

J is TRBJ2-5 and V is TRBV27; D is ambiguous. TRBJ2-7 explains the end of the DNA better; the J call may be wrong. Germline V lookup: CDR1 MNHEY, CDR2 SMNVEV (reference sequence). The CDR3 totals 15 residues. CDR3 residues: CASSFRATSSYEQYF. The CDR3 DNA reads TGTGCCAGCAGTTTTAGGGCTACGAGCTCCTACGAGCAGTACTTC.

The chain recombines TRBV10-3 with TRBJ1-2; D not resolved. Trimming cost V 8 bases and J 6 bases, with 16 bases left between them. Germline V gene sequence: CDR1 ENHRY, CDR2 SYGVKD. The CDR3 spans 13 residues. The CDR3 bases are TGTGCCATCCGAGCTTATGAGGGAGATGGCTACACCTTC. Protein product: CAIRAYEGDGYTF.

The V call is TRBV18, the J call TRBJ2-1, with D perhaps matching TRBD2 (5 bases). Germline V gene lookup returns CDR1 KGHSH and CDR2 LQKENI. CDR3 length: 14 amino acids. The ends were cut back, 2 bases at V and 8 bases at J, with 13 bases in the middle. The CDR3 DNA reads as TGTGCCAGCTCACCAATTTCTGAGGGCGATGAGCAGTTCTTC. Protein product: CASSPISEGDEQFF.

The chain uses TRBV18 and TRBJ2-7, with 8 bases lining up with TRBD2. The V segment lost 1 base and the J segment 6 bases; nucleotides outside the gene matches: 8. Germline loops: CDR1 KGHSH, CDR2 LQKENI. This CDR3 spans 15 amino acids. CDR3 in amino acids: CASSPQAGGSLEQYF. In DNA form, the CDR3 reads TGTGCCAGCTCACCACAGGCGGGAGGCTCTCTCGAGCAGTACTTC.

The chain is built from TRBV7-6 and TRBJ2-3; either TRBD1 or TRBD2 may fit D (5 bases each). Per the germline V gene, CDR1 is SGHVS and CDR2 is FNYEAQ. Trimming removed 5 bases from V and 2 bases from J, with 11 bases in between. CDR3 length: 14 residues. The CDR3 sequence is CASSGDLLTDTQYF. DNA for the CDR3: TGTGCCAGCAGCGGGGACCTACTCACAGATACGCAGTATTTT.

The chain recombines TRBV4-3 with TRBJ2-1, with 14 bases aligning to TRBD2. J lost 9 bases, V lost 2 bases, and 3 bases had no gene match. CDR1 and CDR2 from the germline V gene are LGHNA and YSLEER. The CDR3 sequence is 15 residues long. The CDR3 nucleotides read TGCGCCAGCAGCCAACCGGGACTAGCGGGAGTTGAGCAGTTCTTC. Translating gives CASSQPGLAGVEQFF.

CDR3 nucleotide sequence: TGTGCCAGCAGTTCCGACAGGGCCCTCTACGAGCAGTACTTC. This gives the protein CASSSDRALYEQYF. V and J are TRBV2 and TRBJ2-5; TRBD1 agrees at 7 bases. Matching the DNA end better, TRBJ2-7 makes the J call doubtful. CDR1 and CDR2 (germline): SNHLY, FYNNEI. The CDR3 covers 14 residues.